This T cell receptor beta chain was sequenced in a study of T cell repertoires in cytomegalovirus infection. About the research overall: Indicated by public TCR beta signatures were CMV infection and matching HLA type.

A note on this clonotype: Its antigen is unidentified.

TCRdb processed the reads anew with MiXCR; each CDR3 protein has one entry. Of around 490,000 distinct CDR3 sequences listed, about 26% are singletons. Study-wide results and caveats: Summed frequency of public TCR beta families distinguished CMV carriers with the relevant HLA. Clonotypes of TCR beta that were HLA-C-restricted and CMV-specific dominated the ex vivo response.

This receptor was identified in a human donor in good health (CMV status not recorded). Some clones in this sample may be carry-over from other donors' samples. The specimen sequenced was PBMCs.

CDR3 in amino acids: CASTQGTYQPQHF. CDR3 in DNA: TGTGCCAGCACGCAGGGGACGTATCAGCCCCAGCATTTT. The chain carries TRBV2 and TRBJ1-5; TRBD1 is a possible D gene (6 bases). CDR1 and CDR2 from the germline V gene are SNHLY and FYNNEI. Trimming removed 7 bases at V and 5 bases at J, with 12 bases between. The CDR3 is 13 amino acids.